The T cell receptor beta chain under discussion was sequenced for a study of CD8 T cells in Susac syndrome. With random hexamers, 0.5 to 1 ug RNA was reverse transcribed. With immunoSEQ multiplex PCR, TCR beta CDR3 was amplified across 54 Vbeta and 13 Jbeta. TCRdb re-derived calls from the immunoSEQ multiplex PCR reads in MiXCR, one entry per CDR3 protein. The data show 150,000 to 200,000 distinct CDR3 sequences, with nearly 97% seen just once and 0.098% held by the top ten. Trimming stripped 4 bases from V and 11 bases from J, with 16 bases between. This CDR3 region has 13 residues. The study sequenced TCR beta in blood CD8+ and CD4+ T cells. Definite or probable Susac syndrome was diagnosed using recently defined diagnostic criteria. TEMRA cells were FACS-enriched, and CD8+ and CD4+ T cells were isolated negatively.

The sequence was obtained from a human donor with Susac syndrome. V and J are TRBV5-3 and TRBJ2-1; D is perhaps TRBD2 (6 bases). TRBV5-3 is designated an ORF whose function remains uncertain. Sequenced sample: CD4+ T cells from PBMCs. The CDR3 reads CARSKVPGLQQFF. The CDR3 DNA reads as TGTGCCAGAAGCAAGGTACCGGGACTCCAGCAGTTCTTC.